The clone carrying this TCR beta chain has a single count. Germline loops: CDR1 SEHNR, CDR2 FQNEAQ (reference sequence). V lost 4 bases and J lost 1, with 13 bases in between. The CDR3 runs 15 residues. This sample is drawn from a study of blood T cell repertoires in COVID-19. Study-wide context: The United States, Italy and Spain provided the acute and convalescent COVID-19 samples. Sources were T cells, B-cell-depleted T cells, or PBMCs; the material itself was cDNA or gDNA.

Authors' data handling: Amplification of reference gene primers provided the estimated nucleated cell counts. The repertoire was sequenced with immunoSEQ multiplex PCR; TCRdb's copy has only in-frame clones and lacks some. V and J calls and clone size are copied from that table; D and trimming were computed from the DNA. Among over 200,000 clones listed, approximately 83% were seen once. The receptor was derived from a man aged 35-49 years with acute or convalescent COVID-19. The V call is TRBV7-9, the J call TRBJ2-5; D is possibly TRBD1 (5 bases). Sequencing was done on a sample of peripheral blood. This CDR3 reads CASSSDDRFQETQYF. Here the CDR3 DNA reads TGTGCCAGCAGCTCCGACGACAGATTCCAAGAGACCCAGTACTTC.